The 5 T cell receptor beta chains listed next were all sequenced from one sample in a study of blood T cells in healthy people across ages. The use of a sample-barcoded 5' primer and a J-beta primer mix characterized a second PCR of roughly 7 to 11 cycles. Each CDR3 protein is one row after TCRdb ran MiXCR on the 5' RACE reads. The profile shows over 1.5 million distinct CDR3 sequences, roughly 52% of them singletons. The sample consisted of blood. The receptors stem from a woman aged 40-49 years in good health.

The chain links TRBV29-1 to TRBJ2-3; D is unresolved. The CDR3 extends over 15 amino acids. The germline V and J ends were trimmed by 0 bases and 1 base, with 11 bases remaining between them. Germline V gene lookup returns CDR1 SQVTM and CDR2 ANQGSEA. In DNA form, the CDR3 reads TGCAGCGTTGAAGATCGAGTAGCATGCACAGATACGCAGTATTTT. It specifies CSVEDRVACTDTQYF.

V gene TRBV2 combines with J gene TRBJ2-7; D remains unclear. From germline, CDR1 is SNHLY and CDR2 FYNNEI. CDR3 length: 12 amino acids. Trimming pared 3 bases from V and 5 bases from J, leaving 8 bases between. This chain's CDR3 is CASSENSNEQYF. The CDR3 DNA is TGTGCCAGCAGTGAGAACAGTAACGAGCAGTACTTC.

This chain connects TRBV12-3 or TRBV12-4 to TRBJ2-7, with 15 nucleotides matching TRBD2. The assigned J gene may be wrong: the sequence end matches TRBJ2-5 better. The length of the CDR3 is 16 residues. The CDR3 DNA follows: TGTGCCAGCAGGCCGGGACTAGCGGGGGGAGGAGAGACCCAGTACTTC. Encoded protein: CASRPGLAGGGETQYF.

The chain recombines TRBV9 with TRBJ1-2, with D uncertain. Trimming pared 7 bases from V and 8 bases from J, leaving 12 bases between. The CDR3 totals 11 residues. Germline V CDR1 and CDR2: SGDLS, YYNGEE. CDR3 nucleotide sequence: TGTGCCAGCTACCGGGGTGGCGGCTACACCTTC. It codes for CASYRGGGYTF.

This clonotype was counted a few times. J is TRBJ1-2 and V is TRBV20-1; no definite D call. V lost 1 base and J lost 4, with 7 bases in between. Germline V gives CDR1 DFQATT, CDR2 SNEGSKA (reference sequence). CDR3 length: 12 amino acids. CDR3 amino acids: CSARVVFYGYTF. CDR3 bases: TGCAGTGCTAGAGTGGTATTCTATGGCTACACCTTC.